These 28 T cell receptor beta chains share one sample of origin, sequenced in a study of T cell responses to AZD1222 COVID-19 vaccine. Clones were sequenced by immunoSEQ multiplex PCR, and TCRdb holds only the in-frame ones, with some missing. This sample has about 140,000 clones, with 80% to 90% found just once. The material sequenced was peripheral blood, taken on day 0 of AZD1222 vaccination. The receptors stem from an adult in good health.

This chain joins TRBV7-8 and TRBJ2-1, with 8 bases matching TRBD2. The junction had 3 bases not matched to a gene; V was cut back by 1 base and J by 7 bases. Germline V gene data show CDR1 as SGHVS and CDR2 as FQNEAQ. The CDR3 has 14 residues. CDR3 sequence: CASSLEAGGNEQFF. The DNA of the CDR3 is TGTGCCAGCAGCTTAGAGGCGGGAGGTAATGAGCAGTTCTTC.

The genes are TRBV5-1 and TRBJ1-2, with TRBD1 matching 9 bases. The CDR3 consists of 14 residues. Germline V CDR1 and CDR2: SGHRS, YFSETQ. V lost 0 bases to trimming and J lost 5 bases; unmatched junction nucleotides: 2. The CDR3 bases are TGCGCCAGCAGCTTGGTACAGGGGGCGTATGGCTACACCTTC. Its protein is CASSLVQGAYGYTF.

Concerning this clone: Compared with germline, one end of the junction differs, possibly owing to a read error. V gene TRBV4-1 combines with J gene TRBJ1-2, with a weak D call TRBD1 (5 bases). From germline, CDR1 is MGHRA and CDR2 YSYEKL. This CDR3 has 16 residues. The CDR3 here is CASTQGEGFANYGYTF. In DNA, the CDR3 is TGCGCCAGCACCCAAGGGGAGGGGTTTGCTAACTATGGCTACACCTTC.

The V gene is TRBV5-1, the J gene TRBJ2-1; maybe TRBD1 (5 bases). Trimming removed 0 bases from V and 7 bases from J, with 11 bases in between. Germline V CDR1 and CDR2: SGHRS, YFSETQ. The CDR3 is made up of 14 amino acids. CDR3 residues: CASSLEADRNEQFF. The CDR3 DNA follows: TGCGCCAGCAGCTTGGAAGCTGACAGAAATGAGCAGTTCTTC. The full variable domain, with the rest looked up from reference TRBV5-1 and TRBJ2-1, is KAGVTQTPRYLIKTRGQQVTLSCSPISGHRSVSWYQQTPGQGLQFLFEYFSETQRNKGNFPGRFSGRQFSNSRSEMNVSTLELGDSALYLCASSLEADRNEQFFGPGTRLTVL.

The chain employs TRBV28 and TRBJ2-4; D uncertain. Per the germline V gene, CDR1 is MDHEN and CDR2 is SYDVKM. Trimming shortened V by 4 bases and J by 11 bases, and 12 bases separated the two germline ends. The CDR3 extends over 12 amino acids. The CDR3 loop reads CASSSDTSLQYF. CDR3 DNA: TGTGCCAGCAGTTCAGACACCTCTCTTCAGTACTTC.

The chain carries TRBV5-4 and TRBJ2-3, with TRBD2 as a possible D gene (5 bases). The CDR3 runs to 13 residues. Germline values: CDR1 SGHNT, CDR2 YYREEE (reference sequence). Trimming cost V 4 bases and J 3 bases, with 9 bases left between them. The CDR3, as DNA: TGTGCCAGCAGCGAGACTACTACAGATACGCAGTATTTT. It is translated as CASSETTTDTQYF.

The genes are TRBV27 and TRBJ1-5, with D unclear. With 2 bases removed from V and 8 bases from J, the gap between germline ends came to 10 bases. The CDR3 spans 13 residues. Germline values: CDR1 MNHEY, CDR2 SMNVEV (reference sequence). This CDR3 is CASSLLGGEPQHF. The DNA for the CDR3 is TGTGCCAGCAGTTTACTGGGCGGGGAGCCCCAGCATTTT.

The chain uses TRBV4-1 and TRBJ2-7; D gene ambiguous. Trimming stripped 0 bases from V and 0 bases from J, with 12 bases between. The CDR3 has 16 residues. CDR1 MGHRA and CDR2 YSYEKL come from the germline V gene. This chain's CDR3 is CASSQESRLFSYEQYF. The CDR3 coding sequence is TGCGCCAGCAGCCAAGAGTCGCGGCTCTTCTCCTACGAGCAGTACTTC.

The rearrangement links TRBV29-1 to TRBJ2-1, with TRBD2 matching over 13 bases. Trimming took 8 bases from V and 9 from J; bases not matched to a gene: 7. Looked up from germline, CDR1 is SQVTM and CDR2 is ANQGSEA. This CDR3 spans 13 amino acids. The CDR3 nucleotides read TGCAGCCTTACTAGCGGGAGGGCCGTTGAGCAGTTCTTC. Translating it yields CSLTSGRAVEQFF.

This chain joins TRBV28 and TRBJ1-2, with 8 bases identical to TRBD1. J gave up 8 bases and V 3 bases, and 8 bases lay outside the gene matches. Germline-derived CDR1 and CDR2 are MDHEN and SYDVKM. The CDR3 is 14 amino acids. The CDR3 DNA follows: TGTGCCAGCAGTTTGGGCCAGGGGGCAGGCGGCTACACCTTC. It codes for CASSLGQGAGGYTF.

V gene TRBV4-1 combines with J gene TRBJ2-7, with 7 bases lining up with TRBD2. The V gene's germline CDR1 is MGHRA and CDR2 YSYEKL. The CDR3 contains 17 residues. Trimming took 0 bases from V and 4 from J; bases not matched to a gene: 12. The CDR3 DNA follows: TGCGCCAGCAGCCAAGATTACCTAACCGGGAGGAAGTACGAGCAGTACTTC. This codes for CASSQDYLTGRKYEQYF.

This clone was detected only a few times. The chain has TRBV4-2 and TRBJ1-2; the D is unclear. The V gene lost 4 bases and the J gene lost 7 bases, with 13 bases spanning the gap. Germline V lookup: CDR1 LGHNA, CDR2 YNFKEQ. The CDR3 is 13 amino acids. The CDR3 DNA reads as TGTGCCAGCAGCCCAAGAGACGGGTTTGGCTACACCTTC. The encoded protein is CASSPRDGFGYTF.

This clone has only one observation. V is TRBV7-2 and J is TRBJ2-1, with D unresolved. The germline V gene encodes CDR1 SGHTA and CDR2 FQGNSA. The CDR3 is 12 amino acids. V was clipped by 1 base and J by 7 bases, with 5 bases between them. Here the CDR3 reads CASSLGWNEQFF. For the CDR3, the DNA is TGTGCCAGCAGCTTAGGCTGGAATGAGCAGTTCTTC.

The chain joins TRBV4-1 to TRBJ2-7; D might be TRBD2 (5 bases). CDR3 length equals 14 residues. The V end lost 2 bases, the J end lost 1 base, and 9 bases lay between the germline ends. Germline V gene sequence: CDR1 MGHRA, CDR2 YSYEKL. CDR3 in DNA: TGCGCCAGCAGCCAACCCGGGGAGTCCTACGAGCAGTACTTC. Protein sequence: CASSQPGESYEQYF.

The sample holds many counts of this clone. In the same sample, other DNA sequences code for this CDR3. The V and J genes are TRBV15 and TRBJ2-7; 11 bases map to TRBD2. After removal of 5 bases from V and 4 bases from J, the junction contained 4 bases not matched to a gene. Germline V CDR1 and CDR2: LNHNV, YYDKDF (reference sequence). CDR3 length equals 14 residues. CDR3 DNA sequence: TGTGCCACCAGCGTCAGGACTAGCGGGTACGAGCAGTACTTC. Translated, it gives CATSVRTSGYEQYF.

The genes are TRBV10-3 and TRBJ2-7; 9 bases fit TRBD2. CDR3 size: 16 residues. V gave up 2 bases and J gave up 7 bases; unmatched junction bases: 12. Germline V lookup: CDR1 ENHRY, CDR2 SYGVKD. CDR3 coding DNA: TGTGCCATCAGTGAGACCCCTAGCGGGATGTTGGGGGAGCAGTACTTC. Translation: CAISETPSGMLGEQYF.

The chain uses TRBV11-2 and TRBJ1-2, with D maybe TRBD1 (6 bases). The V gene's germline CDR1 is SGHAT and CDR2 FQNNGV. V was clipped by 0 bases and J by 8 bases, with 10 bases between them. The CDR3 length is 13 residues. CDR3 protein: CASSLEHRAGYTF. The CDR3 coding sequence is TGTGCCAGCAGCTTAGAGCACAGGGCAGGCTACACCTTC.

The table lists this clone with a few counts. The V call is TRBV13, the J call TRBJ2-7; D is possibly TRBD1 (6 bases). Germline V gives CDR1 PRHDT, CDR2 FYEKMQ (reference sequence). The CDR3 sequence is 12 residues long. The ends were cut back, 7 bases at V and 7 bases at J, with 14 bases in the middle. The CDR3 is CASTFLRGEQYF. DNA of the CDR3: TGTGCCAGCACCTTCCTTAGGGGGGAGCAGTACTTC.

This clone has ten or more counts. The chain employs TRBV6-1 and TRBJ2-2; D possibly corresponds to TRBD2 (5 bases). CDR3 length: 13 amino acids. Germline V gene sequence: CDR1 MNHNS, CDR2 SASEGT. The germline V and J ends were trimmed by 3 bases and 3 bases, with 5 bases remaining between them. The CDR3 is CASSEGDTGELFF. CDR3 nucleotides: TGTGCCAGCAGTGAGGGAGACACCGGGGAGCTGTTTTTT.

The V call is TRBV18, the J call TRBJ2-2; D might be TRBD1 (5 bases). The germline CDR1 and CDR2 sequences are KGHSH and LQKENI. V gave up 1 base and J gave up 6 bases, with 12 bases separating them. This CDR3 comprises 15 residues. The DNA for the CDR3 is TGTGCCAGCTCACCACGTCAGGGTTCGTCCGGGGAGCTGTTTTTT. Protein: CASSPRQGSSGELFF.

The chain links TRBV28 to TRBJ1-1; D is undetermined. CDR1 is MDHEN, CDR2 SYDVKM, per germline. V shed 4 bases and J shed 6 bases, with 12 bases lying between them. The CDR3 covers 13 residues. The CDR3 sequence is CASSSGSIPEAFF. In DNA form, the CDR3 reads TGTGCCAGCAGTTCAGGATCGATTCCTGAAGCTTTCTTT.

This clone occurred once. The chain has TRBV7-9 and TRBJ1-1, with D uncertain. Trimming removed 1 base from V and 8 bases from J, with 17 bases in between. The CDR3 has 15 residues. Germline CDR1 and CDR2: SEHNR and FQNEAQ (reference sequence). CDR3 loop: CASSLVGLLTGEAFF. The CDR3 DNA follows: TGTGCCAGCAGCTTAGTAGGCCTATTGACGGGGGAAGCTTTCTTT.

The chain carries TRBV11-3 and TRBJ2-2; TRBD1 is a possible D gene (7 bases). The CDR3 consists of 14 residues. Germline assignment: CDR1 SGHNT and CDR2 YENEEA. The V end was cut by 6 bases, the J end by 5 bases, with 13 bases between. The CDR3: CASSRAGGTGELFF. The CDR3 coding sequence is TGTGCCAGCAGTCGGGCAGGGGGGACCGGGGAGCTGTTTTTT.

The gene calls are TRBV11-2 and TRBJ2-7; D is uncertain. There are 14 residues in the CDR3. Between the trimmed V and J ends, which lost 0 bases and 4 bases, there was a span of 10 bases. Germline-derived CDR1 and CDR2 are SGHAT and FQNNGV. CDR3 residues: CASSLEGLTYEQYF. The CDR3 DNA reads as TGTGCCAGCAGCTTAGAGGGTCTTACTTACGAGCAGTACTTC.

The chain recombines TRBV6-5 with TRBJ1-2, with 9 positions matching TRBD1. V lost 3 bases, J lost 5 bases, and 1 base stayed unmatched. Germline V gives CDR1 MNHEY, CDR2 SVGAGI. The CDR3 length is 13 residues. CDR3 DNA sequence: TGTGCCAGCAGTTATGACAGGGGGTATGGCTACACCTTC. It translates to CASSYDRGYGYTF.

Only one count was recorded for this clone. The CDR3 DNA reads TGTGCCAGCAGCTTAGCGCCTAGCGGGAGGCCGAACACCGGGGAGCTGTTTTTT. It encodes CASSLAPSGRPNTGELFF. This rearrangement joins TRBV7-2 to TRBJ2-2; TRBD2 matches at 11 bases. The trim removed 0 bases at V and 0 bases at J, leaving 3 bases unmatched. Germline V gene data show CDR1 as SGHTA and CDR2 as FQGNSA. CDR3 length: 18 amino acids.

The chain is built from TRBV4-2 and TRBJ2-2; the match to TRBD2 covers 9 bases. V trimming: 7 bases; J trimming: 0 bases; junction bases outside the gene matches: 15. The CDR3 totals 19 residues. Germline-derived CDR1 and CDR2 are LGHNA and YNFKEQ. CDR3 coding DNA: TGTGCCAGCAACTCTCCTCCGGGACTAGCAGGCGCGAACACCGGGGAGCTGTTTTTT. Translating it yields CASNSPPGLAGANTGELFF.

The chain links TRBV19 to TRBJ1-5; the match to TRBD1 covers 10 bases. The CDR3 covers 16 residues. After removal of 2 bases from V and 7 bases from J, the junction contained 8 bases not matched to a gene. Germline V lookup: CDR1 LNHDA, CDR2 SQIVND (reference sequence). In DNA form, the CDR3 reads TGTGCCAGTAGTATAAGGGGACAGGGGATCGTCCAGCCCCAGCATTTT. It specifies CASSIRGQGIVQPQHF.